A single sample is the source of the 20 T cell receptor beta chains below, sequenced in a study of molecular identifiers for immune sequencing clone quantification. TCRdb re-called the PCR reads through MiXCR, storing one row per CDR3 protein. The table includes approximately 60,000 distinct CDR3 sequences, over 15% detected once. The material sequenced was naive CD8+ T cells from blood, with Jurkat cell RNA spiked in. Documented subset: FACS-sorted CD8+CD4-CCR7+CD45RA+ naive T cells. The receptors here all came from a human donor in good health. Some libraries in this study had Jurkat cell RNA spiked in.

This clonotype was picked up many times. The chain recombines TRBV7-2 with TRBJ1-1; D unclear. The CDR3 consists of 11 residues. The germline V and J ends were trimmed by 4 bases and 7 bases, with 7 bases remaining between them. Per the germline V gene, CDR1 is SGHTA and CDR2 is FQGNSA. The DNA for the CDR3 is TGTGCCAGCAGCTACGGGATTGAAGCTTTCTTT. Translating it yields CASSYGIEAFF. Full variable domain (remainder filled in from reference TRBV7-2 and TRBJ1-1): GAGVSQSPSNKVTEKGKDVELRCDPISGHTALYWYRQSLGQGLEFLIYFQGNSAPDKSGLPSDRFSAERTGGSVSTLTIQRTQQEDSAVYLCASSYGIEAFFGQGTRLTVV.

This clonotype was observed many times. The chain is built from TRBV7-6 and TRBJ1-1; D is perhaps TRBD1 (5 bases). CDR1 and CDR2 (germline): SGHVS, FNYEAQ. Trimming removed 5 bases at V and 4 bases at J, with 11 bases between. There are 13 residues in the CDR3. The CDR3: CASSQAGLTEAFF. Here the CDR3 DNA reads TGTGCCAGCAGCCAGGCAGGGCTCACTGAAGCTTTCTTT.

This clonotype was seen more than once but under ten times. The chain couples TRBV4-1 to TRBJ2-3; no clear D. Germline CDR1 reads MGHRA; CDR2 reads YSYEKL. This CDR3 has 16 amino acids. Trimming stripped 3 bases from V and 0 bases from J, with 13 bases between. CDR3 loop: CASSHSARASTDTQYF. The CDR3 nucleotides read TGCGCCAGCAGCCATAGTGCCCGGGCTAGCACAGATACGCAGTATTTT.

In regard to this clonotype: A much larger clone sits a single nucleotide away, making a read error possible. This chain uses TRBV7-6 with TRBJ2-1; TRBD2 matches 7 bases. Losses at the gene ends were 3 bases for V and 7 bases for J; bases not matched to a gene: 6. This CDR3 spans 14 amino acids. Germline V gene lookup returns CDR1 SGHVS and CDR2 FNYEAQ. CDR3 bases: TGTGCCAGCAGCTTCTTTGGCGGGGGTAATGAGCAGTTCTTC. It codes for CASSFFGGGNEQFF.

This clonotype appeared many times. The rearrangement joins TRBV6-1 to TRBJ1-1; 7 bases map to TRBD1. CDR3 length: 14 residues. From germline, CDR1 is MNHNS and CDR2 SASEGT. The V segment lost 5 bases and the J segment 2 bases; nucleotides outside the gene matches: 5. In nucleotides, the CDR3 is TGTGCCAGCAGTTGGAACAGGGGAAACACTGAAGCTTTCTTT. Translating gives CASSWNRGNTEAFF.

This clonotype appeared many times. The V gene is TRBV28, the J gene TRBJ2-1; D is perhaps TRBD2 (6 bases). The V and J ends lost 1 base and 3 bases respectively, with 16 bases between them. The CDR3 is made up of 17 amino acids. Germline CDR1 MDHEN, CDR2 SYDVKM. Here the CDR3 DNA reads TGTGCCAGCAGTTTATTAATAGCGGAAAGGAGCTACAATGAGCAGTTCTTC. It encodes CASSLLIAERSYNEQFF. The whole variable domain, remainder taken from reference TRBV28 and TRBJ2-1, is DVKVTQSSRYLVKRTGEKVFLECVQDMDHENMFWYRQDPGLGLRLIYFSYDVKMKEKGDIPEGYSVSREKKERFSLILESASTNQTSMYLCASSLLIAERSYNEQFFGPGTRLTVL.

This clonotype was seen only a few times. V gene TRBV3-1 combines with J gene TRBJ2-1; 12 bases are shared with TRBD2. Per the germline V gene, CDR1 is LGHDT and CDR2 is YNNKEL (reference sequence). The CDR3 is made up of 18 amino acids. J was trimmed by 5 bases and V by 0 bases; bases with no gene match: 8. As DNA, the CDR3 is TGTGCCAGCAGCCAAGAGGGAGGACTAGCGGGGATCCACAATGAGCAGTTCTTC. Its translation: CASSQEGGLAGIHNEQFF.

This clonotype was seen many times. The chain uses TRBV28 and TRBJ2-7, with TRBD2 identical over 8 bases. The CDR3 sequence is 13 residues long. Germline V gives CDR1 MDHEN, CDR2 SYDVKM. After removal of 2 bases from V and 6 bases from J, the junction contained 3 bases not matched to a gene. The CDR3 region is CASSLTGGLEQYF. CDR3 DNA: TGTGCCAGCAGTTTAACGGGAGGGCTCGAGCAGTACTTC.

This clonotype was recorded at least ten times. The chain couples TRBV6-5 to TRBJ2-3; D is unresolved. Germline CDR1 is MNHEY and CDR2 is SVGAGI. The CDR3 is 13 amino acids. V was cut by 3 bases and J by 6 bases, with 10 bases left in between. The CDR3: CASSYFQADTQYF. The DNA of the CDR3 is TGTGCCAGCAGTTATTTCCAAGCGGATACGCAGTATTTT.

This clonotype has a count of ten or more. This chain joins TRBV11-2 and TRBJ2-7; D might be TRBD2 (6 bases). The length of the CDR3 is 12 residues. Trimming removed 5 bases at V and 6 bases at J, with 11 bases between. Germline lookup yields CDR1 SGHAT and CDR2 FQNNGV. The CDR3 nucleotides are TGTGCCAGCAGCACTACTAGCCCCGAGCAGTACTTC. It is translated as CASSTTSPEQYF.

This clonotype has ten or more counts. The chain combines TRBV28 with TRBJ2-7; D may be TRBD2 (5 bases). There are 14 residues in the CDR3. V was clipped by 3 bases and J by 3 bases, with 12 bases between them. Germline CDR1 MDHEN, CDR2 SYDVKM. The CDR3 here is CASSFQEVFYEQYF. DNA of the CDR3: TGTGCCAGCAGTTTTCAGGAGGTCTTCTACGAGCAGTACTTC.

V usage is TRBV15 and J usage is TRBJ2-1; unclear D gene. Trimming left V 1 base short and J 5 bases short, with 3 bases between. The CDR3 contains 12 residues. Germline CDR1 reads LNHNV; CDR2 reads YYDKDF (reference sequence). CDR3 sequence: CATSRAHNEQFF. The DNA for the CDR3 is TGTGCCACCAGCAGAGCCCACAATGAGCAGTTCTTC. The full variable domain, in which reference TRBV15 and TRBJ2-1 provide the parts outside the CDR3, is DAMVIQNPRYQVTQFGKPVTLSCSQTLNHNVMYWYQQKSSQAPKLLFHYYDKDFNNEADTPDNFQSRRPNTSFCFLDIRSPGLGDTAMYLCATSRAHNEQFFGPGTRLTVL.

The sample holds many counts of this clonotype. The genes are TRBV6-5 and TRBJ2-1; 10 bases line up with TRBD2. This CDR3 is 16 amino acids long. The germline V gene encodes CDR1 MNHEY and CDR2 SVGAGI. V trimming: 5 bases; J trimming: 8 bases; junction bases outside the gene matches: 12. In DNA, the CDR3 is TGTGCCAGCAGTCACCTAACTAGCGGGACGCCACATGAGCAGTTCTTC. Its translation: CASSHLTSGTPHEQFF.

This clonotype occurred a few times. V gene TRBV29-1 combines with J gene TRBJ2-1; D gene ambiguous. The CDR3 consists of 16 residues. The V end was cut by 5 bases, the J end by 0 bases, with 17 bases between. The germline CDR1 and CDR2 sequences are SQVTM and ANQGSEA. The chain's CDR3 is CSVLISQMGSYNEQFF. In DNA form, the CDR3 reads TGCAGCGTTTTGATCTCGCAGATGGGCTCCTACAATGAGCAGTTCTTC.

This clonotype was counted many times. CDR3 nucleotides: TGTGCCAGCACCGAAACTCCCCCCCCTAGCACAGATACGCAGTATTTT. Translated, it gives CASTETPPPSTDTQYF. The chain combines TRBV28 with TRBJ2-3; D not certain. Germline CDR1 reads MDHEN; CDR2 reads SYDVKM. The CDR3 length is 16 residues. V lost 7 bases to trimming and J lost 0 bases, with 17 bases between them.

This clonotype was observed many times. The chain uses TRBV7-9 and TRBJ1-1, with D perhaps matching TRBD1 (5 bases). The CDR3 is made up of 13 amino acids. CDR1 SEHNR and CDR2 FQNEAQ come from the germline V gene (reference sequence). V was trimmed by 5 bases and J by 7 bases, leaving 14 bases between them. CDR3 coding DNA: TGTGCCAGCAGCCCACCGACAGTGCTTGAAGCTTTCTTT. The encoded protein is CASSPPTVLEAFF.

This clonotype occurred many times. V is TRBV29-1 and J is TRBJ2-1; D gene unclear. V was cut by 0 bases and J by 4 bases, with 4 bases left in between. The CDR3 is 12 amino acids. CDR1 is SQVTM and CDR2 is ANQGSEA in the germline V gene. In DNA form, the CDR3 reads TGCAGCGTTGAAGAATTGTACAATGAGCAGTTCTTC. This gives the protein CSVEELYNEQFF.

This clonotype was picked up many times. Here the CDR3 DNA reads TGTGCCAGCAGCTTACTAGCGGGAAATACAGATACGCAGTATTTT. Translating gives CASSLLAGNTDTQYF. The rearrangement joins TRBV11-2 to TRBJ2-3; TRBD2 matches 9 bases. With 2 bases clipped from V and 3 bases from J, the junction kept 3 bases outside the gene matches. The germline gives CDR1 SGHAT, CDR2 FQNNGV. This CDR3 contains 15 residues.

The count of this clonotype is one. This CDR3 is missing its conserved last phenylalanine or tryptophan, likely due to a read error. This chain uses TRBV7-9 with TRBJ2-1; D remains ambiguous. CDR3 length equals 15 residues. The germline V gene has CDR1 SEHNR and CDR2 FQNEAQ (reference sequence). Trimming removed 1 base from V and 7 bases from J, with 14 bases in between. CDR3 DNA: TGTGCCAGCAGCTTAGGGCAGGTCCTTGGGAATGAGCAGTTCATC. Protein product: CASSLGQVLGNEQFI.

This clonotype was counted at least ten times. The CDR3 protein is CASSSGPLGSYNEQFF. The CDR3 coding sequence is TGTGCCAGCAGTTCAGGGCCACTTGGGTCCTACAATGAGCAGTTCTTC. The rearrangement links TRBV28 to TRBJ2-1, with D perhaps TRBD1 (5 bases). The CDR3 runs 16 residues. V lost 4 bases and J 1 base, leaving 14 bases between the germline ends. Germline CDR1 and CDR2: MDHEN and SYDVKM.